The rows below give T cell receptor beta chains drawn from one sample of a study of T cell repertoires in cytomegalovirus infection. TCRdb independently ran MiXCR on the reads; one entry per CDR3 protein. The sample shows 80,000 to 130,000 distinct CDR3 sequences, about 22% of them seen only once. Sequenced material: CD8+ T cells from PBMCs. The receptor source for this set is a human donor in good health (CMV status not recorded). Some clones in this sample may be carry-over from other donors' samples. The CDR3 runs from the conserved cysteine through the conserved F or W. A D gene is named only where the DNA matches it firmly. Expanded clones are given a class, and other clones once, few, many or no size at all.

V gene	clone size	J gene	D gene	CDR3 DNA	CDR3 protein
TRBV6-6	many	TRBJ1-5	NA	TGTGCCAGCAGCAACCGGGAGAATCAGCCCCAGCATTTT	CASSNRENQPQHF
TRBV19	NA	TRBJ1-5	TRBD1	TGTGCCAGTAGGATTGGACAGGGCACTCCCAATCAGCCCCAGCATTTT	CASRIGQGTPNQPQHF
TRBV29-1	few	TRBJ2-1	NA	TGCAGCGTTGACATCTACAATGAGCAGTTCTTC	CSVDIYNEQFF
TRBV9	NA	TRBJ2-1	NA	TGTGCCAGCAGCTACCGGACTTACAATGAGCAGTTCTTC	CASSYRTYNEQFF
TRBV7-8	many	TRBJ1-2	NA	TGTGCCAGCAGCCTTACCGGGGGCTACACCTTC	CASSLTGGYTF
TRBV19	NA	TRBJ1-5	TRBD1	TGTGCCAGTAGTTACCGGACAGGGCGAAACCAGCCCCAGCATTTT	CASSYRTGRNQPQHF
TRBV6-2/TRBV6-3	NA	TRBJ2-2	TRBD2	TGTGCCAGCAGTTACTCGGGGACTAGCGGGAGGATCGGGGAGCTGTTTTTT	CASSYSGTSGRIGELFF
TRBV7-8	many	TRBJ2-2	NA	TGTGCCAGCAGCCCGGGCCCCCCGGCCACCGGGGAGCTGTTTTTT	CASSPGPPATGELFF
TRBV30	few	TRBJ1-1	NA	TGTGCCTGGACTGACGGGGCTTTGAACACTGAAGCTTTCTTT	CAWTDGALNTEAFF
TRBV11-2	NA	TRBJ2-1	TRBD2	TGTGCCAGCAGCCCCTCCGTAGCGGGTTTGAGGGATGAGCAGTTCTTC	CASSPSVAGLRDEQFF
TRBV28	many	TRBJ2-7	NA	TGTGCCAGCAGTCCGACGGCCAGGGCTGTCTACGAGCAGTACTTC	CASSPTARAVYEQYF
TRBV19	few	TRBJ2-2	TRBD2	TGTGCCAGTAGTTTGCGGGGGGAAAACACCGGGGAGCTGTTTTTT	CASSLRGENTGELFF
TRBV7-9	few	TRBJ1-1	NA	TGTGCCAGCAGCCCCGGGGGGGGGGGAACTGAAGCTTTCTTT	CASSPGGGGTEAFF
TRBV9	many	TRBJ2-7	TRBD2	TGTGCCAGCAGCGTAGGGAGTAGCGGGAGCTCCGAGCAGTACTTC	CASSVGSSGSSEQYF
TRBV6-1	NA	TRBJ1-1	TRBD1	TGTGCCAGCAGTACAGGGGGTATATCTACTACTGAAGCTTTCTTT	CASSTGGISTTEAFF
TRBV28	few	TRBJ2-2	TRBD1	TGTGCCGGTAGACAGGGCTACCGTGAATCGGCCGGGGAGCTGTTTTTT	CAGRQGYRESAGELFF
TRBV6-2/TRBV6-3	NA	TRBJ2-7	NA	TGTGCCAGCAGTTATCGGGACATCCCGTTCTACGAGCAGTACTTC	CASSYRDIPFYEQYF
TRBV6-2/TRBV6-3	NA	TRBJ2-3	NA	TGTGCCAGCACCCTAACTCGGGGAACTATCGGGAAAGATACGCAGTATTTT	CASTLTRGTIGKDTQYF
TRBV9	NA	TRBJ2-2	TRBD1	TGTGCCAGCAGCGTATTTCGGACAGGCCCCACCGGGGAGCTGTTTTTT	CASSVFRTGPTGELFF
TRBV7-9	few	TRBJ1-1	TRBD1	TGTGCCAGCAGCTTACCGGGACAGATAACTGAAGCTTTCTTT	CASSLPGQITEAFF
TRBV5-5	NA	TRBJ2-5	TRBD2	TGTGCCAGCAGCATCACTAGCGGGGGGGCGAACCAAGAGACCCAGTACTTC	CASSITSGGANQETQYF
TRBV15	NA	TRBJ1-1	NA	TGTGCCACCAGCAGAGAAAGGTTAAAGGAAGCTTTCTTT	CATSRERLKEAFF
TRBV29-1	few	TRBJ2-7	NA	TGCAGCGTTGAACTAGATTCCCCCTACGAGCAGTACTTC	CSVELDSPYEQYF
TRBV30	NA	TRBJ2-3	NA	TGTGCCTGGAGTGTACTTCTCAGGGCGGAGACAGATACGCAGTATTTT	CAWSVLLRAETDTQYF
TRBV12-3/TRBV12-4	few	TRBJ2-4	TRBD2	TGTGCCAGCAGTTTAGCAGCGGGAGTTAGCAAAAACATTCAGTACTTC	CASSLAAGVSKNIQYF
TRBV25-1	NA	TRBJ2-1	TRBD1	TGTGCCAGCAGTGAATTGGGGACAGCGATTGACAATGAGCAGTTCTTC	CASSELGTAIDNEQFF
TRBV2	NA	TRBJ2-2	TRBD1	TGTGCCATCCCCGGGGAGGGGACAGGGGCCGTCGAGCTGTTTTTT	CAIPGEGTGAVELFF
TRBV7-2	many	TRBJ2-5	TRBD2	TGTGCCAGCAGCTCCGAACTAGCGACCCAAGAGACCCAGTACTTC	CASSSELATQETQYF
TRBV20-1	NA	TRBJ2-3	NA	TGCAGTGCTAGAGATCTGGCGGGGGCCCCAGGCACAGATACGCAGTATTTT	CSARDLAGAPGTDTQYF
TRBV7-9	few	TRBJ1-1	NA	TGTGCCAGCAGCTTAGTGGTGTCGGGGGAAGAAGCTTTCTTT	CASSLVVSGEEAFF
TRBV13	NA	TRBJ2-3	NA	TGTGCCAGCAGCCCAGGACTGGAAACAGATACGCAGTATTTT	CASSPGLETDTQYF
TRBV28	NA	TRBJ2-5	NA	TGTGCCAGCACCACGGGACGGGCGGGCGGCGAGACCCAGTACTTC	CASTTGRAGGETQYF
TRBV7-9	NA	TRBJ1-1	NA	TGTGCCAGCAGCCCCGCGGACAGCATCACTGAAGCTTTCTTT	CASSPADSITEAFF
TRBV7-2	NA	TRBJ2-7	NA	TGTGCCAGCAGCTTGTCGCCCAGGTTCTCCTACGAGCAGTACTTC	CASSLSPRFSYEQYF
TRBV5-1	few	TRBJ2-7	NA	TGCGCCAGCAGCTTGGAACGATTCTCCTACGAGCAGTACTTC	CASSLERFSYEQYF
TRBV12-3/TRBV12-4	few	TRBJ2-3	NA	TGTGCCAGCACACCAGCCCTGGATACGCAGTATTTT	CASTPALDTQYF
TRBV20-1	many	TRBJ2-7	NA	TGCAGTGCTAGACCCGTGGCGGGACTGAGCTCCTACGAGCAGTACTTC	CSARPVAGLSSYEQYF
TRBV7-3	few	TRBJ2-2	TRBD1	TGTGCCAGCAGCTCGACAGGGTCGAACACCGGGGAGCTGTTTTTT	CASSSTGSNTGELFF
TRBV4-2	NA	TRBJ2-1	NA	TGTGCCAGCAGCATACGGACTTTAGGCGATGAGCAGTTCTTC	CASSIRTLGDEQFF
TRBV20-1	NA	TRBJ2-7	NA	TGCAGTGCTAGTTTAGTTCCCCTCGAGCAGTACTTC	CSASLVPLEQYF
TRBV28	few	TRBJ2-1	TRBD2	TGTGCCAGCAGTTCCAACCTCATTGGGGGGGGCTCCTACAATGAGCAGTTCTTC	CASSSNLIGGGSYNEQFF
TRBV7-9	few	TRBJ1-4	TRBD1	TGTGCCAGCAGCCCGGGACAGGGACTTGCAACTAATGAAAAACTGTTTTTT	CASSPGQGLATNEKLFF
TRBV15	few	TRBJ2-7	NA	TGTGCCACCAGCATTGACGGCGGCTCCTACGAGCAGTACTTC	CATSIDGGSYEQYF
TRBV7-9	NA	TRBJ2-1	TRBD2	TGTGCCAGCAGCCCGCGGGGGGGGACTAGAAGCAATGAGCAGTTCTTC	CASSPRGGTRSNEQFF
TRBV11-3	few	TRBJ2-3	TRBD2	TGTGCCAGCAGCCAGCGGGGGTCGTCCACAGATACGCAGTATTTT	CASSQRGSSTDTQYF
TRBV27	NA	TRBJ2-3	TRBD1	TGTGCCAGCAGACGTGGACAGGGCACAGATACGCAGTATTTT	CASRRGQGTDTQYF
TRBV28	NA	TRBJ1-5	NA	TGTGCCAGCAGTTCGGAAGGGGGGGGCAATCAGCCCCAGCATTTT	CASSSEGGGNQPQHF
TRBV20-1	NA	TRBJ2-5	NA	TGCAGTGCTAGAAGTCTGGCAGCGGCCCAAGAGACCCAGTACTTC	CSARSLAAAQETQYF
TRBV7-6	few	TRBJ2-7	NA	TGTGCCAGCAGCTCTCCGGGCCCCACACACGAGCAGTACTTC	CASSSPGPTHEQYF
TRBV7-6	many	TRBJ2-1	NA	TGTGCCAGCAGTTTTGAACCCGGGACCAGGGGGGACAGTGAGCAGTTCTTC	CASSFEPGTRGDSEQFF
TRBV28	NA	TRBJ1-5	NA	TGTGCCAGCAGTTTAAGTAATAGCAATCAGCCCCAGCATTTT	CASSLSNSNQPQHF
TRBV20-1	many	TRBJ2-3	TRBD1	TGCAGTGCTAGAGTAAGGACAGGGGTCAAAGATACGCAGTATTTT	CSARVRTGVKDTQYF
TRBV30	NA	TRBJ1-1	NA	TGTGCCTGGAGTAAGGACGGTAACACTGAAGCTTTCTTT	CAWSKDGNTEAFF
TRBV6-1	few	TRBJ1-5	NA	TGTGCCAGCACCGAAAGAGAATTCAATCAGCCCCAGCATTTT	CASTEREFNQPQHF
TRBV12-3/TRBV12-4	NA	TRBJ2-1	TRBD1	TGTGCCAGCAGGAGCCCCGGGACAGGGGGCAATGAGCAGTTCTTC	CASRSPGTGGNEQFF
TRBV7-9	NA	TRBJ2-1	TRBD2	TGTGCCAGCAGCTTTCCGCCCGAGGGCGGGAGCTCCTACAATGAGCAGTTCTTC	CASSFPPEGGSSYNEQFF